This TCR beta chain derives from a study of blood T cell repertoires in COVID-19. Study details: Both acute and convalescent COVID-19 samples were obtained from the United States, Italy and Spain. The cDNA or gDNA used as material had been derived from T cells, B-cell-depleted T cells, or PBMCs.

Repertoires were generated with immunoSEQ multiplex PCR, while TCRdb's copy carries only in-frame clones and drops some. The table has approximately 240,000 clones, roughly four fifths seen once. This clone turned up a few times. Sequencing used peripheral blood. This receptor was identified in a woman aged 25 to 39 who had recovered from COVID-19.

CDR3 nucleotide sequence: TGCGCCAGCAGCCCCGGGGGGGGTCACGATCAGCCCCAGCATTTT. Translated, it gives CASSPGGGHDQPQHF. V gene TRBV4-1 combines with J gene TRBJ1-5, with a possible D match to TRBD1 (5 bases). Germline CDR1 MGHRA, CDR2 YSYEKL. The CDR3 extends over 15 amino acids. V was clipped by 4 bases and J by 5 bases, with 15 bases between them.